What follows are 18 T cell receptor beta chains derived from one specimen sequenced in a study of cytomegalovirus exposure and HLA in healthy donors (dated by TCRdb to 2016 to 2017). The library relied on the immunoSEQ multiplex PCR assay. For the multiplex PCR, a mixture combining 60 forward primers for TCR Vbeta segments and 13 reverse primers for TCR Jbeta segments was used. TCRdb limited this immuneACCESS table to in-frame rearrangements with V and J called. A share of clones is missing; checked studies link under half to unresolved V genes, and the rest is unexplained. Within this sample are nearly 80,000 clones, with roughly 79% of them counted one time only. Of the sample, 22% is held by the ten largest clones. Sequencing was performed on PBMCs. The receptors here all came from a woman in her 40s in good health and CMV-seropositive.

V and J are TRBV19 and TRBJ2-3; 12 nucleotides agree with TRBD2. This CDR3 contains 15 residues. Germline assignment: CDR1 LNHDA and CDR2 SQIVND (reference sequence). V dropped 7 bases and J dropped 6; count of bases not matched to a gene: 8. The CDR3 spells CASINLAGGDDTQYF. In DNA, the CDR3 is TGTGCCAGTATTAACCTAGCGGGAGGGGATGATACGCAGTATTTT.

This rearrangement joins TRBV7-6 to TRBJ1-1, with D unclear. V was pared by 1 base and J by 2 bases, with 11 bases between. Germline V gives CDR1 SGHVS, CDR2 FNYEAQ. This CDR3 is 15 amino acids long. DNA for the CDR3: TGTGCCAGCAGCTTAGGTGCAGCGATAAACACTGAAGCTTTCTTT. Encoded protein: CASSLGAAINTEAFF.

This clone was observed a few times. The rearrangement joins TRBV2 to TRBJ1-5; D might be TRBD1 (5 bases). Germline V lookup: CDR1 SNHLY, CDR2 FYNNEI. The CDR3 is 17 amino acids. Trimming shortened V by 4 bases and J by 6 bases, and 22 bases separated the two germline ends. Written as DNA, the CDR3 is TGTGCCAGCAGTGGAAATCCGGGGGGAAAATTTGGTCAGCCCCAGCATTTT. This codes for CASSGNPGGKFGQPQHF.

This clone was picked up one time. The V and J genes are TRBV29-1 and TRBJ1-2; possible D gene TRBD1, 5 bases. The CDR3 runs 16 residues. V was clipped by 0 bases and J by 5 bases, with 19 bases between them. The V gene's germline CDR1 is SQVTM and CDR2 ANQGSEA. CDR3 sequence reads: CSVEDRGGGGQYGYTF. CDR3 DNA: TGCAGCGTTGAAGATCGCGGGGGAGGTGGGCAGTATGGCTACACCTTC.

This clone was counted a single time. The chain joins TRBV19 to TRBJ2-6; possible D gene TRBD1, 6 bases. The germline V and J ends were trimmed by 7 bases and 2 bases, with 9 bases remaining between them. CDR3 length equals 14 residues. CDR1 is LNHDA, CDR2 SQIVND, per germline (reference sequence). The CDR3 DNA follows: TGTGCCAGTATACACAGGGCTGGGGCCAACGTCCTGACTTTC. It yields the protein CASIHRAGANVLTF. Full variable domain (remainder filled in from reference TRBV19 and TRBJ2-6): DGGITQSPKYLFRKEGQNVTLSCEQNLNHDAMYWYRQDPGQGLRLIYYSQIVNDFQKGDIAEGYSVSREKKESFPLTVTSAQKNPTAFYLCASIHRAGANVLTFGAGSRLTVL.

This clone was detected only a few times. The chain has TRBV30 and TRBJ2-2, with TRBD1 matching over 8 bases. CDR3 length equals 16 residues. Germline assignment: CDR1 GTSNPN and CDR2 SVGIG (reference sequence). Trimming at V came to 1 base and at J to 7 bases, leaving 11 bases not matched to a gene. Written as DNA, the CDR3 is TGTGCCTGGAGTGCCCCGGGACAGGAAGGTAGCGGGGAGCTGTTTTTT. Translation gives CAWSAPGQEGSGELFF. The entire variable domain, with the rest obtained from reference TRBV30 and TRBJ2-2, is as follows: SQTIHQWPATLVQPVGSPLSLECTVEGTSNPNLYWYRQAAGRGLQLLFYSVGIGQISSEVPQNLSASRPQDRQFILSSKKLLLSDSGFYLCAWSAPGQEGSGELFFGEGSRLTVL.

The chain has TRBV6-1 and TRBJ2-5; 8 nucleotides agree with TRBD1. Germline CDR1 is MNHNS and CDR2 is SASEGT. The length of the CDR3 is 14 residues. Trimming cost V 3 bases and J 6 bases; bases outside gene matches: 6. This chain's CDR3 is CASSDNRGTKTQYF. As DNA, the CDR3 is TGTGCCAGCAGTGACAACAGGGGGACAAAGACCCAGTACTTC.

V and J are TRBV11-2 and TRBJ2-3; TRBD1 matches at 7 bases. J was trimmed by 4 bases and V by 5 bases; bases with no gene match: 6. This CDR3 has 14 residues. Germline CDR1 and CDR2: SGHAT and FQNNGV. Here the CDR3 reads CASSLTTGPDTQYF. Written as DNA, the CDR3 is TGTGCCAGCAGCCTCACGACAGGGCCAGATACGCAGTATTTT.

V and J are TRBV7-9 and TRBJ2-3, with TRBD2 identical over 9 bases. This CDR3 contains 17 residues. Germline CDR1 reads SEHNR; CDR2 reads FQNEAQ (reference sequence). V lost 0 bases to trimming and J lost 10 bases; unmatched junction nucleotides: 14. In DNA form, the CDR3 reads TGTGCCAGCAGCTTAGCAGGGGCGGGAGGGCCGGAAAGGTCGCAGTATTTT. Its protein is CASSLAGAGGPERSQYF.

With respect to this clone: The junction shows a germline mismatch at one end, possibly a read error. V is TRBV5-1 and J is TRBJ1-2, with D unresolved. This CDR3 region has 12 residues. Germline values: CDR1 SGHRS, CDR2 YFSETQ. DNA for the CDR3: TGCGCCGGCAGCTTGTCGGGTACGGGCTACACCTTC. It translates to CAGSLSGTGYTF.

The rearrangement links TRBV13 to TRBJ1-1; 9 bases map to TRBD1. CDR1 and CDR2 (germline): PRHDT, FYEKMQ (reference sequence). The CDR3 loop spans 14 amino acids. Losses at the gene ends were 5 bases for V and 7 bases for J; bases not matched to a gene: 8. CDR3 loop: CASSPGTGIGEAFF. DNA for the CDR3: TGTGCCAGCAGCCCTGGGACAGGGATCGGTGAAGCTTTCTTT.

This clone was picked up a small number of times. The rearrangement uses TRBV30 and TRBJ1-4, with D possibly being TRBD1 (5 bases). This CDR3 contains 13 residues. The V gene lost 1 base and the J gene lost 3 bases, with 6 bases spanning the gap. Per germline, CDR1 GTSNPN and CDR2 SVGIG (reference sequence). The CDR3 DNA reads as TGTGCCTGGAGTGGGGACTCTAATGAAAAACTGTTTTTT. Translated: CAWSGDSNEKLFF. The whole variable domain, remainder taken from reference TRBV30 and TRBJ1-4, is SQTIHQWPATLVQPVGSPLSLECTVEGTSNPNLYWYRQAAGRGLQLLFYSVGIGQISSEVPQNLSASRPQDRQFILSSKKLLLSDSGFYLCAWSGDSNEKLFFGSGTQLSVL.

This chain uses TRBV29-1 with TRBJ2-1; 16 nucleotides match TRBD2. Per the germline V gene, CDR1 is SQVTM and CDR2 is ANQGSEA. The CDR3 spans 16 residues. V shed 5 bases, J shed 6 bases, and the junction held 7 bases outside the gene matches. CDR3 bases: TGCAGCGTTACGGGACTAGCGGGGGGGACGACCAATGAGCAGTTCTTC. It encodes CSVTGLAGGTTNEQFF.

The V gene is TRBV2, the J gene TRBJ2-5; 7 bases match TRBD1. Germline CDR1 reads SNHLY; CDR2 reads FYNNEI. Losses at the gene ends were 4 bases for V and 2 bases for J; bases not matched to a gene: 7. The CDR3 runs 15 residues. The CDR3 DNA reads as TGTGCCAGCAGTGGACGGGACAGTTCTCAAGAGACCCAGTACTTC. Protein sequence: CASSGRDSSQETQYF.

The chain is built from TRBV7-6 and TRBJ1-4; possible D gene TRBD1, 6 bases. This CDR3 contains 14 residues. Germline loops: CDR1 SGHVS, CDR2 FNYEAQ. V dropped 5 bases and J dropped 7 bases, with 14 bases sitting between them. The chain's CDR3 is CASSLTEGGEKLFF. In DNA, the CDR3 is TGTGCCAGCAGCCTAACGGAAGGGGGTGAAAAACTGTTTTTT.

V usage is TRBV30 and J usage is TRBJ2-3; D is ambiguous. The length of the CDR3 is 12 residues. Between the trimmed V and J ends, which lost 2 bases and 3 bases, there was a span of 6 bases. Looked up from germline, CDR1 is GTSNPN and CDR2 is SVGIG (reference sequence). CDR3 bases: TGTGCCTGGAGTATTTTAACAGATACGCAGTATTTT. Translated, it gives CAWSILTDTQYF.

This chain connects TRBV19 to TRBJ1-4, with 7 bases that match TRBD1. Germline V lookup: CDR1 LNHDA, CDR2 SQIVND (reference sequence). The CDR3 extends over 15 amino acids. J was trimmed by 11 bases and V by 1 base; bases with no gene match: 10. This CDR3 reads CASSIAPRGPVKLFF. The CDR3 DNA sequence: TGTGCCAGTAGTATAGCCCCGAGGGGGCCGGTGAAACTGTTTTTT.

Here the CDR3 reads CASSYSGGNPRNEQFF. The CDR3 DNA follows: TGTGCCAGCAGTTACTCAGGGGGAAACCCCCGGAATGAGCAGTTCTTC. The chain carries TRBV6-5 and TRBJ2-1, with D perhaps matching TRBD1 (6 bases). V lost 0 bases and J 7 bases, leaving 16 bases between the germline ends. The CDR3 is made up of 16 amino acids. The germline gives CDR1 MNHEY, CDR2 SVGAGI.